This TCR beta chain was obtained from a study of CD8+ T cells in alopecia areata. Study information: Each of the treated patients was given oral tofacitinib, 5 to 10 mg twice daily, for moderate-to-severe alopecia areata. Tofacitinib treatment spanned 6 to 18 months, with 6 months off drug afterward. Study conclusions and caveats: Higher clonality and more expanded CD8+ clones appeared in lesional than normal scalp.

Sampling of alopecia areata patients yielded lesional scalp punch biopsies as well as peripheral blood. As the sequencing template, cDNA was produced by extracting RNA and reverse transcribing it. Only in-frame clones appear in the TCRdb table, and some are missing; sequencing was by immunoSEQ multiplex PCR. The top ten hold about 1.4% of the sample, which has about 97,000 clones, 41% seen once. CDR1 and CDR2 (germline): SGHRS, YFSETQ. With 3 bases clipped from V and 8 bases from J, the junction kept 2 bases outside the gene matches. The CDR3 is made up of 13 amino acids. This clone was found once. The antigen remains undetermined.

The specimen sequenced was CD4+ T cells sorted from blood. This TCR derives from a human donor with alopecia areata. The chain joins TRBV5-1 to TRBJ2-2; 9 nucleotides agree with TRBD1. The CDR3 loop is CASSWTGEGELFF. The DNA for the CDR3 is TGCGCCAGCAGCTGGACAGGGGAAGGGGAGCTGTTTTTT. Combining the CDR3 with reference TRBV5-1 and TRBJ2-2 gives the whole variable domain KAGVTQTPRYLIKTRGQQVTLSCSPISGHRSVSWYQQTPGQGLQFLFEYFSETQRNKGNFPGRFSGRQFSNSRSEMNVSTLELGDSALYLCASSWTGEGELFFGEGSRLTVL.